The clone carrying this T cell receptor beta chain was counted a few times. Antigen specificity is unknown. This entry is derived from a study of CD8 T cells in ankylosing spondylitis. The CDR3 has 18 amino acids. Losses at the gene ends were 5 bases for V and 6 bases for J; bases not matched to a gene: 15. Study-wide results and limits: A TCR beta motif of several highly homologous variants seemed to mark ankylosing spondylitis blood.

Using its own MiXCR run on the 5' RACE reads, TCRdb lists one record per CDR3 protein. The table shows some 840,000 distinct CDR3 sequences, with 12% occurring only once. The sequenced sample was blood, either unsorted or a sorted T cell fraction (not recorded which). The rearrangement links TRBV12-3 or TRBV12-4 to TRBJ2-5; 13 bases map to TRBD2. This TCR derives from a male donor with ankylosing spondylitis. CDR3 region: CASSLLGLAGRPKKTQYF. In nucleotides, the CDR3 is TGTGCCAGCAGTCTACTGGGACTAGCGGGAAGACCCAAAAAGACCCAGTACTTC.